This entry features one T cell receptor beta chain sequence. Its antigen is not known. The record originates from a study of T cells after posttransplantation cyclophosphamide. Findings and limits, study-wide: Recipient CMV seropositivity and CMV reactivation strongly tracked TRB clonality. Donor-recipient repertoire similarity was low at 1-2 months, rising over year one. TRB overlap between skin or GI tissue T cells and blood was limited.

This related bone marrow graft donor gave peripheral blood on the day of marrow donation. TCRdb's table, derived via immunoSEQ multiplex PCR, lists solely in-frame clones and lacks some. Among around 66,000 clones listed, just over 90% were seen once. Trimming took 5 bases from V and 1 from J, leaving 14 bases between them. The germline CDR1 and CDR2 sequences are SQVTM and ANQGSEA. The CDR3 covers 14 residues. This rearrangement joins TRBV29-1 to TRBJ1-1; D is unresolved. The sequencing sample was made of PBMCs. The TCR comes from a woman in her twenties or thirties in good health and a related stem cell transplant donor. CDR3 DNA: TGCAGCGTTACGAGCCCCCAGGCGAACACTGAAGCTTTCTTT. Translation gives CSVTSPQANTEAFF.